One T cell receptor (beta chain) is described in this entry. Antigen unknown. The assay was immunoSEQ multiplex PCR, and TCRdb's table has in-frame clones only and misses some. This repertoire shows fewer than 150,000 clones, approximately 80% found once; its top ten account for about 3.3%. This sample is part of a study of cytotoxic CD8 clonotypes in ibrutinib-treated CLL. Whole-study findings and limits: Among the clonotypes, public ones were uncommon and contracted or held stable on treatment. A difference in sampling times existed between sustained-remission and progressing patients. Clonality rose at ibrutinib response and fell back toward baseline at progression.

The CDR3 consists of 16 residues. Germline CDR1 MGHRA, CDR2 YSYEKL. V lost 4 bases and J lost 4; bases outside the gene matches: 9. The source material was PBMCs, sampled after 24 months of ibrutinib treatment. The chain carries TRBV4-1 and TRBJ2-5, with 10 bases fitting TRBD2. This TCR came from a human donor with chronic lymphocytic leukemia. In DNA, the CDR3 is TGCGCCAGCAGCCTTCCAGCGGGGGGGCCTCGAGAGACCCAGTACTTC. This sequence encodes CASSLPAGGPRETQYF.